This is a list of T cell receptor beta chains from one sample in a study of blood T cell repertoires in COVID-19. Only in-frame clones appear in the TCRdb table, and some are missing; sequencing was by immunoSEQ multiplex PCR. The sample holds under 150,000 clones, about 85% seen once. The sample comprised PBMCs or T cells enriched from blood (not recorded which). These receptors all stem from a woman between 40 and 55 years old who had recovered from COVID-19. CDR3s include the opening cysteine and the closing phenylalanine or tryptophan. Fields, in order: J gene, D gene, clone size, V gene, CDR3 DNA, CDR3 protein. D genes are given only for firm matches. Clone size is stated in some rows and not others, as once, few, many or a class when expanded.

TRBJ2-7 . . TRBV27 TGTGCCAGCAGTTTAAAAGGGGGGGGGTACGAGCAGTACTTC CASSLKGGGYEQYF
TRBJ2-3 . . TRBV5-6 TGTGCCAGCAGCTTGGGGCCAGTTCCTAGCACAGATACGCAGTATTTT CASSLGPVPSTDTQYF
TRBJ1-1 . . TRBV24-1 TGTGCCACCAGTGATTCTCAGGGCGATGGTTCTGAAGCTTTCTTT CATSDSQGDGSEAFF
TRBJ1-1 . once TRBV30 TGTGCCTGGAGTGTAATGAGGAACACTGAAGCTTTCTTT CAWSVMRNTEAFF
TRBJ2-5 TRBD2 . TRBV5-4 TGTGCCAGCAGCGGGCAGACTAGCGGGAAAGAGACCCAGTACTTC CASSGQTSGKETQYF
TRBJ1-4 . . TRBV30 TGTGCCTGGACGCAGGCCGATGGGAATGAAAAACTGTTTTTT CAWTQADGNEKLFF
TRBJ2-3 . . TRBV24-1 TGTGCCACCAGTGATTATCCAGCGACAGGAAGGGTCGGTCCTAGCCCAGATACGCAGTATTTT CATSDYPATGRVGPSPDTQYF
TRBJ1-1 TRBD1 . TRBV6-6 TGTGCCAGCAGTTACGGGACAGATTATAGGGGCACTGAAGCTTTCTTT CASSYGTDYRGTEAFF
TRBJ2-3 TRBD1 . TRBV7-6 TGTGCCAGCAGCTCGAGCTACAGGGGGCCCTTAACAGATACGCAGTATTTT CASSSSYRGPLTDTQYF
TRBJ1-2 . . TRBV30 TGTGCCTGGAGTGTAAACAGTCACTATGGCTACACCTTC CAWSVNSHYGYTF
TRBJ1-5 TRBD1 . TRBV2 TGTGCCAGCAGGGGGACAGGGGACGGTCAGCCCCAGCATTTT CASRGTGDGQPQHF